This T cell receptor (beta chain) emerged from a study of OX40 agonist ivuxolimab in advanced cancers. Clones were read by immunoSEQ multiplex PCR, and TCRdb kept only the in-frame ones, dropping some. This table holds approximately 66,000 clones, about 88% found once. Germline V gene data show CDR1 as MNHEY and CDR2 as SMNVEV (reference sequence). With 5 bases removed from V and 0 bases from J, the gap between germline ends came to 14 bases. The CDR3 totals 15 residues. The material sequenced was CD4+ or CD8+ T cells sorted from blood, taken in a trial of the OX40 agonist ivuxolimab. The chain joins TRBV27 to TRBJ2-7, with a tentative D call TRBD1 (6 bases). The receptor was isolated from an adult with an advanced solid tumor such as melanoma, head and neck, liver or kidney cancer. The CDR3 nucleotides read TGTGCCAGCAGTCGTTCAGGGGCTTCCTCCTACGAGCAGTACTTC. It specifies CASSRSGASSYEQYF.